Only a few counts were recorded for the clone carrying this T cell receptor beta chain. The CDR3 contains 15 residues. The data were obtained in a study of beta chain features in type 1 diabetes. Study overall: In age, gender and cell yields, patients were similar to healthy donors.

The study reverse transcribed the entire isolated RNA, so it sequenced expressed TCRB transcripts. Using immunoSEQ multiplex PCR, the repertoire was profiled, and TCRdb retains in-frame clones only, with some absent. The sample records about 350,000 clones, around a fifth being singletons. The sequencing sample was made of naive CD4+ T cells from blood. The origin of this receptor is a woman aged 18-35 years in good health. The chain links TRBV21-1 to TRBJ2-1; no check of the table's D call, TRBD2, against the DNA was made. TRBV21-1 is a pseudogene locus. CDR3 sequence reads: CASSSRDPGGSEQFF. CDR3 coding DNA: TGTGCCAGCAGCAGCCGGGACCCCGGCGGGAGTGAGCAGTTCTTC.